This is a list of T cell receptor beta chains from one sample in a study of human T cells and chemical hapten exposure. TCRdb ran MiXCR on the RACE reads and lists one entry per CDR3 protein. The top ten hold over 5.5% of the sample, which has roughly 380,000 distinct CDR3 sequences, roughly 6% seen once. The specimen was whole blood, collected in connection with sensitization to the hapten diphenylcyclopropenone (DPC). These receptor sequences come from a woman aged 18 to 35 with alopecia areata. Some clones in this sample may be carry-over from other donors' samples. The conserved cysteine and the conserved F or W are not part of the CDR3 here.

v_gene,j_gene,CDR3aa
TRBV5-6,TRBJ2-5,ASSFPAKTSGGSGETQY
TRBV6-2/TRBV6-3,TRBJ2-3,ASSPWRGSPDTQY
TRBV7-9,TRBJ2-5,ASSSGQGAQTQY
TRBV6-5,TRBJ1-2,ASSYSRTPFYGYT
TRBV6-6,TRBJ2-2,ASSLSRDRQVTGELF
TRBV2,TRBJ2-3,ASSEALSTDTQY
TRBV2,TRBJ1-5,ASSSGTGTLDQPQH
TRBV4-3,TRBJ2-3,ASSQDRRSTDTQY
TRBV9,TRBJ1-5,ASSGGTGDVNQPQH
TRBV7-2,TRBJ2-3,ASSRDTGGGLGTQY
TRBV6-2/TRBV6-3,TRBJ1-1,ASTYPGVFTEAF
TRBV7-9,TRBJ2-3,ASRSGGGTDTQY
TRBV6-2/TRBV6-3,TRBJ2-3,ASSHRERGGTDTQY
TRBV18,TRBJ1-3,ASSPDNRVLPPGNTIY
TRBV4-3,TRBJ1-2,ASSQVLAPNYGYT
TRBV5-4,TRBJ2-7,ASSSSGKYYEQY
TRBV5-6,TRBJ2-3,ASSKGPDTQY
TRBV16,TRBJ1-1,ASSQLYNEAF
TRBV29-1,TRBJ1-2,SVLDQGPSGYT
TRBV29-1,TRBJ1-1,SVEDQIAEAF
TRBV29-1,TRBJ2-2,SVGETGELF
TRBV9,TRBJ2-2,ASSEGAAGELF
TRBV12-3/TRBV12-4,TRBJ1-3,ASQRQAGNTIY
TRBV27,TRBJ2-3,ASRGITQY
TRBV6-1,TRBJ1-2,ASSANGQGVYGYT